One and the same sample provided the 17 T cell receptor beta chains below, sequenced in a study of PD-L1 blockade in urothelial cancer. Sequenced by immunoSEQ multiplex PCR; TCRdb stores in-frame clones only, minus some. The sample holds about 37,000 clones; approximately 83% are singletons and the top ten take roughly 18%. This sample comprised PBMCs, obtained around atezolizumab (anti-PD-L1) treatment. The receptors stem from a man in his sixties with urothelial cancer.

A note on this clone: The DNA is left out, because the CDR3 cannot be placed on it with certainty; the CDR3 is given as TCRdb lists it. The chain recombines TRBV6-1 with TRBJ1-1; the D segment call TRBD1 is taken from the table without a DNA check. The CDR3 totals 14 residues, both ends included. CDR1 is MNHNS and CDR2 is SASEGT in the germline V gene. The CDR3 loop reads CASILDTPDTEAFF.

The chain employs TRBV9 and TRBJ2-7; 8 nucleotides align to TRBD2. The CDR3 length is 16 residues. After removal of 0 bases from V and 3 bases from J, the junction contained 8 bases not matched to a gene. Germline-derived CDR1 and CDR2 are SGDLS and YYNGEE. The CDR3 sequence: CASSVGRTSSNYEQYF. The CDR3 nucleotides are TGTGCCAGCAGCGTAGGGAGGACTAGCAGTAACTACGAGCAGTACTTC.

CDR3 in DNA: TGTGCCAGCACCTTTCAACAGGGGTATAGCAATCAGCCCCAGCATTTT. The encoded protein is CASTFQQGYSNQPQHF. The genes are TRBV6-6 and TRBJ1-5; TRBD1 matches at 7 bases. CDR1 MNHNY and CDR2 SVGAGI come from the germline V gene (reference sequence). This CDR3 contains 16 residues. The J segment lost 0 bases and the V segment lost 7 bases, leaving 9 bases of the junction unmatched.

V is TRBV19 and J is TRBJ2-5, with 7 positions matching TRBD1. The CDR3 runs to 15 residues. J was trimmed by 7 bases and V by 4 bases; bases with no gene match: 12. Germline V gene lookup returns CDR1 LNHDA and CDR2 SQIVND (reference sequence). CDR3 nucleotide sequence: TGTGCCAGTAGTAGGCGACAGGGCGCGCAGGGGACCCAGTACTTC. Its protein is CASSRRQGAQGTQYF. Variable domain in full (rest from reference TRBV19 and TRBJ2-5): DGGITQSPKYLFRKEGQNVTLSCEQNLNHDAMYWYRQDPGQGLRLIYYSQIVNDFQKGDIAEGYSVSREKKESFPLTVTSAQKNPTAFYLCASSRRQGAQGTQYFGPGTRLLVL.

This clone has only a few counts. The chain is built from TRBV19 and TRBJ2-1; 7 bases match TRBD2. Germline lookup yields CDR1 LNHDA and CDR2 SQIVND (reference sequence). The ends lost 4 bases at V and 6 bases at J; junction bases unmatched: 3. The CDR3 totals 13 residues. In DNA, the CDR3 is TGTGCCAGTAGTACCGGCGGGGGCAATGAGCAGTTCTTC. The encoded protein is CASSTGGGNEQFF. The entire variable domain, with the rest obtained from reference TRBV19 and TRBJ2-1, is as follows: DGGITQSPKYLFRKEGQNVTLSCEQNLNHDAMYWYRQDPGQGLRLIYYSQIVNDFQKGDIAEGYSVSREKKESFPLTVTSAQKNPTAFYLCASSTGGGNEQFFGPGTRLTVL.

This clone was observed a single time. This sequence joins TRBV27 and TRBJ2-7; D unresolved. Germline CDR1 reads MNHEY; CDR2 reads SMNVEV (reference sequence). The CDR3 is 13 residues long. With 5 bases removed from V and 1 base from J, the gap between germline ends came to 9 bases. For the CDR3, the DNA is TGTGCCAGCAGTCAACAACAGTCCTACGAGCAGTACTTC. The encoded protein is CASSQQQSYEQYF.

This clone was counted between two and nine times. This rearrangement joins TRBV14 to TRBJ2-7, with 8 bases lining up with TRBD1. The CDR3 loop spans 15 amino acids. Trimming removed 4 bases from V and 3 bases from J; junction bases left unmatched: 8. Per germline, CDR1 SGHDN and CDR2 FVKESK. The DNA for the CDR3 is TGTGCCAGCAGCCCGAGGACAGGGATCGTCTACGAGCAGTACTTC. This translates into CASSPRTGIVYEQYF.

This chain uses TRBV19 with TRBJ1-1, with D perhaps TRBD1 (5 bases). CDR3 size: 12 residues. CDR1 is LNHDA and CDR2 is SQIVND in the germline V gene (reference sequence). The V and J ends lost 4 bases and 7 bases respectively, with 10 bases between them. The CDR3 bases are TGTGCCAGTAGTAGCCTACAGGTTGAAGCTTTCTTT. This translates into CASSSLQVEAFF.

This chain uses TRBV13 with TRBJ2-2; TRBD2 is a possible D gene (6 bases). CDR3 length: 17 amino acids. Germline-derived CDR1 and CDR2 are PRHDT and FYEKMQ (reference sequence). V lost 5 bases and J lost 3, with 19 bases in between. This chain's CDR3 is CASSPFSGPRYTGELFF. In nucleotides, the CDR3 is TGTGCCAGCAGCCCCTTTAGCGGACCTCGTTACACCGGGGAGCTGTTTTTT.

The J gene is TRBJ2-5, the V gene TRBV6-6, with 11 bases lining up with TRBD1. This CDR3 has 14 residues. The junction had 1 base not matched to a gene; V was cut back by 2 bases and J by 5 bases. Germline V gives CDR1 MNHNY, CDR2 SVGAGI (reference sequence). CDR3 residues: CASSYGTGGETQYF. CDR3 sequence (DNA): TGTGCCAGCAGTTACGGGACAGGGGGGGAGACCCAGTACTTC.

V is TRBV5-1 and J is TRBJ2-3; TRBD1 matches at 9 bases. This CDR3 region has 14 residues. The germline V gene encodes CDR1 SGHRS and CDR2 YFSETQ. J gave up 7 bases and V 4 bases, and 7 bases lay outside the gene matches. Here the CDR3 DNA reads TGCGCCAGCAGCCCAACAGGGGGCGAAAATACGCAGTATTTT. This translates into CASSPTGGENTQYF.

This chain uses TRBV14 with TRBJ1-1; D is unclear. The CDR3 length is 13 residues. Germline V CDR1 and CDR2: SGHDN, FVKESK. Trimming pared 0 bases from V and 4 bases from J, leaving 6 bases between. The CDR3 DNA reads as TGTGCCAGCAGCCAAGACGTAGTCACTGAAGCTTTCTTT. Residues: CASSQDVVTEAFF.

The genes are TRBV5-1 and TRBJ1-2, with 9 bases identical to TRBD1. This CDR3 comprises 16 residues. Germline-derived CDR1 and CDR2 are SGHRS and YFSETQ. J was trimmed by 7 bases and V by 4 bases; bases with no gene match: 14. CDR3 sequence: CASSPGGATGGGGYTF. For the CDR3, the DNA is TGCGCCAGCAGCCCCGGTGGGGCAACAGGGGGCGGTGGCTACACCTTC.

As concerns this clone: Other nucleotide sequences in the sample specify the same CDR3. This chain uses TRBV19 with TRBJ2-1; 11 bases match TRBD1. CDR3 length equals 16 residues. Germline CDR1 and CDR2: LNHDA and SQIVND (reference sequence). V lost 0 bases and J lost 4; bases outside the gene matches: 2. The CDR3 sequence: CASSIDGTGGYNEQFF. For the CDR3, the DNA is TGTGCCAGTAGTATAGACGGGACAGGGGGGTACAATGAGCAGTTCTTC.

This sequence joins TRBV10-3 and TRBJ2-6; maybe TRBD1 (7 bases). Germline V gene data show CDR1 as ENHRY and CDR2 as SYGVKD. This CDR3 is 18 amino acids long. V lost 6 bases to trimming and J lost 3 bases, with 21 bases between them. The CDR3 DNA follows: TGTGCCATCAGCGTACGGGGGACAGCAGATGATGGGGCCAACGTCCTGACTTTC. Its protein product is CAISVRGTADDGANVLTF.

The chain uses TRBV30 and TRBJ1-4, with D tentatively TRBD1 (6 bases). CDR1 and CDR2 from the germline V gene are GTSNPN and SVGIG (reference sequence). This CDR3 has 15 residues. With 3 bases removed from V and 8 bases from J, the gap between germline ends came to 19 bases. CDR3 in amino acids: CAWSVYRVSSEKLFF. CDR3 sequence (DNA): TGTGCCTGGAGCGTATACAGGGTCTCCTCAGAAAAACTGTTTTTT.

The chain combines TRBV6-1 with TRBJ1-5, with a weak D call TRBD1 (6 bases). CDR3 length equals 14 residues. Germline assignment: CDR1 MNHNS and CDR2 SASEGT. V gave up 6 bases and J gave up 7 bases, with 16 bases separating them. The CDR3 sequence is CASSPTGSAQPQHF. CDR3 sequence (DNA): TGTGCCAGCAGCCCCACAGGGTCAGCGCAGCCCCAGCATTTT.